This T cell receptor (beta chain) was sequenced during a study of control samples from healthy donors and cancer patients. The CDR3 is 16 residues long. Germline loops: CDR1 LNHDA, CDR2 SQIVND (reference sequence). V shed 4 bases and J shed 4 bases, with 19 bases lying between them. Profiled with immunoSEQ multiplex PCR; TCRdb holds only in-frame clones, not every one. Among about 130,000 clones listed, 90% were seen once. The sample consisted of blood. This chain uses TRBV19 with TRBJ1-1; D may be TRBD1 (5 bases). The TCR sequence derives from a man aged 40-49 years in good health. As DNA, the CDR3 is TGTGCCAGTAGTAAGAGGGACGGCCAAGGGAGCACTGAAGCTTTCTTT. This codes for CASSKRDGQGSTEAFF.